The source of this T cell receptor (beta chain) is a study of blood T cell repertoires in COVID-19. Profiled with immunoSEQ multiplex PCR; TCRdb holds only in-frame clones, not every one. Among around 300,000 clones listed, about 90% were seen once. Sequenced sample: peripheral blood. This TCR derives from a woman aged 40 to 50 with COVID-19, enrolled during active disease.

The CDR3 coding sequence is TGTGCCAGCAGCGTAGACAAATCGGGAAACACCATATATTTT. Translation gives CASSVDKSGNTIYF. The chain employs TRBV9 and TRBJ1-3; D is uncertain. The CDR3 spans 14 residues. Trimming left V 0 bases short and J 4 bases short, with 8 bases between. CDR1 is SGDLS and CDR2 is YYNGEE in the germline V gene.